These T cell receptor beta chains were read from a single sample in a study of blood T cell repertoires in COVID-19. Sequenced by immunoSEQ multiplex PCR; TCRdb stores in-frame clones only, minus some. The repertoire has a few hundred thousand clones, around 84% of them found once; the top ten carry under 5%. What was sequenced was PBMCs or T cells enriched from blood (not recorded which). The receptors stem from a man younger than 45 with acute COVID-19. Each CDR3 is given with its conserved first and last residue. The D gene is left open where the match is weak. Expanded clones are given a class, and other clones once, few, many or no size at all.

j_call d_call clone_size v_call cdr3_aa cdr3_nt
TRBJ2-1 NA NA TRBV5-4 CASSSTYNEQFF TGTGCCAGCAGCTCTACCTACAATGAGCAGTTCTTC
TRBJ1-1 NA NA TRBV4-1 CASSLAGTLNTEAFF TGCGCCAGCAGCCTGGCCGGGACATTGAACACTGAAGCTTTCTTT
TRBJ2-3 NA NA TRBV24-1 CATSAADTQYF TGTGCCACCAGTGCTGCAGATACGCAGTATTTT
TRBJ1-2 NA NA TRBV6-5 CASSRGGGYGYTF TGTGCCAGCAGTAGGGGGGGTGGATATGGCTACACCTTC
TRBJ2-3 TRBD1 NA TRBV5-1 CASSRGQGGMDTQYF TGTGCCAGCAGCCGAGGACAGGGGGGGATGGATACGCAGTATTTT
TRBJ1-2 TRBD1 NA TRBV27 CASSLKGGSNYGYTF TGTGCCAGCAGTTTAAAAGGGGGCTCTAACTATGGCTACACCTTC
TRBJ1-5 TRBD1 NA TRBV24-1 CATSDPGQEGHQPQHF TGTGCCACCAGTGATCCCGGACAGGAGGGCCATCAGCCCCAGCATTTT
TRBJ2-2 NA once TRBV6-5 CASSSQYVTGELFF TGTGCCAGCAGTTCACAGTATGTTACCGGGGAGCTGTTTTTT
TRBJ1-1 NA NA TRBV19 CASSIVGGRTEAFF TGTGCCAGTAGTATAGTAGGGGGACGAACTGAAGCTTTCTTT
TRBJ1-4 TRBD1 NA TRBV4-1 CASSGTGGEKLFF TGCGCCAGCAGTGGGACAGGAGGGGAAAAACTGTTTTTT
TRBJ2-1 TRBD2 NA TRBV7-3 CASSLKGLAPYNEQFF TGTGCCAGCAGCTTAAAGGGACTAGCGCCCTACAATGAGCAGTTCTTC
TRBJ1-6 NA NA TRBV19 CASSFPRTRTPNNSPLHF TGTGCCAGTAGTTTTCCACGTACCCGGACACCGAATAATTCACCCCTCCACTTT
TRBJ1-2 NA NA TRBV1 CTSSQGQSASLYGYTF TGCACCAGCAGCCAAGGGCAGAGCGCCTCTCTCTATGGCTACACCTTC
TRBJ2-3 TRBD2 NA TRBV15 CATSRDSGGADTQYF TGTGCCACCAGCAGAGATAGCGGGGGGGCCGATACGCAGTATTTT
TRBJ2-5 NA NA TRBV11-3 CASSLALDFIWGEETQYF TGTGCCAGCAGCTTGGCCCTGGACTTTATCTGGGGGGAAGAGACCCAGTACTTC
TRBJ2-2 TRBD1 NA TRBV7-9 CASSLLDRDPGELFF TGTGCCAGCAGCTTATTGGACAGGGATCCCGGGGAGCTGTTTTTT
TRBJ1-3 NA NA TRBV5-6 CASSLQQVGNTIYF TGTGCCAGCAGCTTACAACAAGTTGGAAACACCATATATTTT
TRBJ2-2 NA NA TRBV27 CASSFPSIPGTSNTGELFF TGTGCCAGCAGTTTCCCCTCCATTCCCGGGACATCAAACACCGGGGAGCTGTTTTTT
TRBJ1-1 NA NA TRBV6-5 CASRRQMNTEAFF TGTGCCAGCAGGAGACAGATGAACACTGAAGCTTTCTTT
TRBJ2-4 TRBD2 NA TRBV7-9 CASSLVAGVGENIQYF TGTGCCAGCAGCTTAGTGGCGGGAGTGGGAGAAAACATTCAGTACTTC
TRBJ1-5 NA few TRBV24-1 CATSYSSSNQPQHF TGTGCCACCAGCTACAGCTCTAGCAATCAGCCCCAGCATTTT
TRBJ1-1 NA NA TRBV12-3/TRBV12-4 CASSPTLGSGAFF TGTGCCAGCAGCCCTACGCTGGGGAGTGGAGCTTTCTTT
TRBJ2-3 TRBD2 NA TRBV6-5 CASSYDLAVGTDTQYF TGTGCCAGCAGTTACGATCTAGCGGTTGGCACAGATACGCAGTATTTT
TRBJ1-1 NA once TRBV30 CAWSVDRLNTEAFF TGTGCCTGGAGTGTGGACAGATTGAACACTGAAGCTTTCTTT
TRBJ1-5 NA NA TRBV27 CASSLTDIQPQHF TGTGCCAGCAGTTTAACGGACATACAGCCCCAGCATTTT
TRBJ1-5 NA once TRBV7-2 CASGTNQPQHF TGTGCCAGCGGCACCAATCAGCCCCAGCATTTT
TRBJ2-1 NA NA TRBV10-1 CASSGQANEQFF TGCGCCAGCAGTGGACAGGCAAATGAGCAGTTCTTC
TRBJ1-2 TRBD1 once TRBV7-2 CASSSGQGSGYTF TGTGCCAGCAGCTCCGGACAGGGCTCTGGCTACACCTTC
TRBJ1-4 NA NA TRBV3-1/TRBV3-2 CASSHPAGSNEKLFF TGTGCCAGCAGCCACCCCGCCGGGTCTAATGAAAAACTGTTTTTT
TRBJ2-3 NA NA TRBV7-2 CASSLGYGGTDTQYF TGTGCCAGCAGCTTAGGATACGGGGGCACAGATACGCAGTATTTT
TRBJ1-5 TRBD1 NA TRBV19 CASSIEVSDRGGPQHF TGTGCCAGTAGTATAGAAGTTAGTGACAGGGGTGGGCCCCAGCATTTT
TRBJ2-1 TRBD2 NA TRBV7-9 CASPAGDSGDNEQFF TGTGCCAGCCCCGCGGGTGATAGCGGGGATAATGAGCAGTTCTTC
TRBJ1-4 NA once TRBV24-1 CATSDLKQQGGEKLFF TGTGCCACCAGTGATTTAAAACAACAGGGCGGCGAAAAACTGTTTTTT
TRBJ2-1 TRBD2 NA TRBV7-6 CASSFLGSGTSGTSEQFF TGTGCCAGCAGCTTTTTGGGCTCGGGGACTAGCGGGACCAGTGAGCAGTTCTTC
TRBJ2-1 TRBD2 few TRBV4-1 CASSQLRVAGTNEQFF TGCGCCAGCAGCCAATTGAGAGTAGCGGGAACGAATGAGCAGTTCTTC
TRBJ2-3 TRBD2 NA TRBV7-9 CASPKERISGAAVAQYF TGTGCCAGCCCTAAAGAAAGGATTAGCGGGGCGGCCGTGGCGCAGTATTTT
TRBJ1-6 TRBD1 NA TRBV6-5 CASSYQQGASNSPLHF TGTGCCAGCAGTTACCAACAGGGGGCGAGTAATTCACCCCTCCACTTT
TRBJ1-1 NA NA TRBV11-3 CASSSYGFGDTEAFF TGTGCCAGCAGCTCCTATGGGTTCGGGGACACTGAAGCTTTCTTT
TRBJ1-1 NA NA TRBV19 CASTTTGNTEAFF TGTGCCAGTACCACGACAGGGAACACTGAAGCTTTCTTT
TRBJ2-1 NA NA TRBV2 CASSELAEDYNEQFF TGTGCCAGCAGTGAATTAGCGGAAGATTACAATGAGCAGTTCTTC
TRBJ1-6 TRBD1 once TRBV6-5 CASRVTGANSPLHF TGTGCCAGCAGAGTCACAGGGGCGAATTCACCCCTCCACTTT
TRBJ2-3 TRBD1 NA TRBV6-4 CASSAGQPGPDTQYF TGTGCCAGCAGTGCGGGACAGCCGGGGCCAGATACGCAGTATTTT
TRBJ2-2 NA NA TRBV5-4 CASSLGLGATGELFF TGTGCCAGCAGCTTGGGACTAGGGGCCACCGGGGAGCTGTTTTTT
TRBJ1-1 TRBD1 NA TRBV5-5 CASLRDSRNTEAFF TGTGCCAGCCTCCGGGACAGTAGGAACACTGAAGCTTTCTTT
TRBJ2-2 TRBD2 NA TRBV7-2 CASSLARAGGSGELFF TGTGCCAGCAGCTTAGCTAGAGCGGGGGGAAGCGGGGAGCTGTTTTTT
TRBJ2-2 NA NA TRBV24-1 CATTPSNTGELFF TGTGCCACCACCCCGTCGAACACCGGGGAGCTGTTTTTT
TRBJ2-3 NA NA TRBV7-3 CASSLMEDTDTQYF TGTGCCAGCAGCTTAATGGAGGACACAGATACGCAGTATTTT
TRBJ2-1 NA NA TRBV5-5 CASSFDGQPRNEQFF TGTGCCAGCAGCTTTGACGGCCAACCGAGGAATGAGCAGTTCTTC
TRBJ2-3 NA NA TRBV20-1 CSASAAGQYF TGCAGTGCTAGTGCAGCGGGGCAGTATTTT
TRBJ2-5 TRBD1 NA TRBV27 CASIVSPGQGSLQETQYF TGTGCCAGCATCGTTAGTCCGGGACAGGGGAGTCTCCAAGAGACCCAGTACTTC